A single T cell receptor beta chain is shown here with its context. This sample was included in a study of blood T cell repertoires in COVID-19. As for the study in general: Spain, Italy and the United States supplied samples that represented acute and convalescent COVID-19. Sample material is recorded as cDNA or gDNA derived from T cells, B-cell-depleted T cells, or PBMCs.

Trimming shortened V by 2 bases and J by 3 bases, and 8 bases separated the two germline ends. Per germline, CDR1 KGHSH and CDR2 LQKENI. The CDR3 sequence is 13 residues long. Study processing details: Amplification from reference gene primers served as the basis for estimated nucleated cell counts. Profiled with immunoSEQ multiplex PCR; TCRdb holds only in-frame clones, not every one. The V and J calls and clone size are taken from that table; D and trimming were inferred from the DNA. The table records about 140,000 clones, roughly 80% of them present only once. Specimen: peripheral blood. This chain uses TRBV18 with TRBJ2-7; D is possibly TRBD1 (5 bases). The receptor was derived from a woman aged 60 to 75 with acute or convalescent COVID-19. The CDR3 reads CASSPRRGYEQYF. The CDR3 DNA is TGTGCCAGCTCACCAAGAAGGGGCTACGAGCAGTACTTC. The full variable domain, its missing parts supplied by reference TRBV18 and TRBJ2-7, is NAGVMQNPRHLVRRRGQEARLRCSPMKGHSHVYWYRQLPEEGLKFMVYLQKENIIDESGMPKERFSAEFPKEGPSILRIQQVVRGDSAAYFCASSPRRGYEQYFGPGTRLTVT.